This T cell receptor beta chain was recovered during a study of CD8+CD57+ T cells in acquired aplastic anemia. For the study at large: Sorted CD4+ plus CD8+ cells gave DNA averaging approximately 3.2 ug. An average of approximately 11 million reads for CD4+ cells was obtained from healthy donors. Study-level findings and limits: Common to patients and controls were twenty-nine CD8+ CDR3 sequences.

Looked up from germline, CDR1 is DFQATT and CDR2 is SNEGSKA (reference sequence). Trimming removed 5 bases at V and 2 bases at J, with 10 bases between. This CDR3 has 12 residues. There are a few counts of this clonotype. Its antigen is not known. A single base separates this from a much larger clone, so it may be a read error. Using genomic DNA as the template, TCR beta VDJ and CDR3 profiling was carried out. TCRdb re-called the reads through MiXCR, storing one row per CDR3 protein. The repertoire includes 150,000 to 200,000 distinct CDR3 sequences, around 40% of them detected once, and approximately 1% sits in the top ten.

This sequence was found in a human donor in good health. The sequenced sample consisted of sorted CD4+, CD8+, or CD8+CD57+ T cells (not recorded which) from PBMCs. This rearrangement joins TRBV20-1 to TRBJ2-7; D is possibly TRBD1 or TRBD2 (6 bases each). This CDR3 is CSAGRGAYEQYF. The DNA for the CDR3 is TGCAGTGCTGGTAGGGGGGCCTACGAGCAGTACTTC.